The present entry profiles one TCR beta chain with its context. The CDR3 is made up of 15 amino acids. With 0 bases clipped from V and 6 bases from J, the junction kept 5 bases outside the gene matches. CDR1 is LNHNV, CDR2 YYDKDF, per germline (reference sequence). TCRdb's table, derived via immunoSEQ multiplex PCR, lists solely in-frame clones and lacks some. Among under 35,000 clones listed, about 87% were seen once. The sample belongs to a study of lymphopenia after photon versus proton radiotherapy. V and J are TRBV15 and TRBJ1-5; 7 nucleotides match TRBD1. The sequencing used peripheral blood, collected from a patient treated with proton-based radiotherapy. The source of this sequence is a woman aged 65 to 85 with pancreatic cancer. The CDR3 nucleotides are TGTGCCACCAGCAGAGAAAAGGGACAGTTTCAGCCCCAGCATTTT. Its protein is CATSREKGQFQPQHF.